A selection of T cell receptor beta chains follows, all from one sample in a study of cytotoxic CD8 clonotypes in ibrutinib-treated CLL. The table came from immunoSEQ multiplex PCR; TCRdb's copy has only in-frame clones and leaves some out. The sample lists about 140,000 clones, more than 70% occurring once. The sample here was PBMCs, taken after 36 months of ibrutinib treatment. The receptors originated from a human donor with chronic lymphocytic leukemia. Each CDR3 is given with its conserved first and last residue. The D gene is left open where the match is weak. Expanded clones get a size class; other rows say once, few or many, or leave the size out.

TRBV11-2	NA	TRBJ1-2	NA	TGTGCCAGCAGCTTAGACATCAGGGTTCACTATGGCTACACCTTC	CASSLDIRVHYGYTF
TRBV5-1	NA	TRBJ1-4	TRBD1	TGCGCCAGCAGCTTGGCGGACAGGGGTGGTGAAAAACTGTTTTTT	CASSLADRGGEKLFF
TRBV6-6	once	TRBJ1-5	TRBD1	TGTGCCAGCAGTGACCCAACAGGGGAAGGACAGCCCCAGCATTTT	CASSDPTGEGQPQHF
TRBV5-1	NA	TRBJ2-7	NA	TGCGCCAGCAGCCAAGCATACGAGCAGTACTTC	CASSQAYEQYF
TRBV20-1	NA	TRBJ1-5	NA	TGCAGCGCAGGGAGCAATCAGCCCCAGCATTTT	CSAGSNQPQHF
TRBV5-1	NA	TRBJ2-5	NA	TGCGCCAGCAGCTTGGGGGCCGGCCAAGAGACCCAGTACTTC	CASSLGAGQETQYF
TRBV5-4	NA	TRBJ1-1	TRBD1	TGTGCCAGCAGCTTGGGGGGGACAGCGGGCCGGAACACTGAAGCTTTCTTT	CASSLGGTAGRNTEAFF
TRBV10-3	NA	TRBJ1-5	NA	TGTGCCATCAGTGAGTCGATCGGGTTCAATCAGCCCCAGCATTTT	CAISESIGFNQPQHF
TRBV5-1	NA	TRBJ2-1	NA	TGCGCCAGCAGCCTAAACAGTTACAATGAGCAGTTCTTC	CASSLNSYNEQFF
TRBV30	NA	TRBJ2-2	NA	TGTGCCTGGAGCCCAACGACAGGGGAGCTGTTTTTT	CAWSPTTGELFF
TRBV10-3	NA	TRBJ1-5	NA	TGTGCCATCAGTGAGTTGTATAGTTTAAATCAGCCCCAGCATTTT	CAISELYSLNQPQHF
TRBV15	few	TRBJ1-6	NA	TGTGCCACCAGCAGAGAGAATTCACCCCTCCACTTT	CATSRENSPLHF
TRBV5-1	few	TRBJ1-2	TRBD1	TGCGCCAGCAGCTCGAACGACAGGGTTAACTATGGCTACACCTTC	CASSSNDRVNYGYTF
TRBV11-2	NA	TRBJ2-1	NA	TGTGCCAGCAGCACACAGGGCAATGAGCAGTTCTTC	CASSTQGNEQFF
TRBV5-4	few	TRBJ1-2	NA	TGTGCCAGCAGCTCCACATCTAACTATGGCTACACCTTC	CASSSTSNYGYTF
TRBV29-1	NA	TRBJ2-7	TRBD2	TGCAGCGTGGCCCAAATAGCGGGAGGGCCGGGGGAGCAGTACTTC	CSVAQIAGGPGEQYF
TRBV19	NA	TRBJ2-1	NA	TGTGCCAGTAGTATGGGGTTAGGGGGATACAATGAGCAGTTCTTC	CASSMGLGGYNEQFF
TRBV9	NA	TRBJ1-2	NA	TGTGCCAGCAGCGTAGGTGGCAGGGTCTATGGCTACACCTTC	CASSVGGRVYGYTF
TRBV19	NA	TRBJ2-7	NA	TGTGCCAGTACGTCGCGGGACACAGCCTACGAGCAGTACTTC	CASTSRDTAYEQYF
TRBV19	NA	TRBJ1-1	NA	TGTGCCAGTAGCAAGCCGCGGCAGAACACTGAAGCTTTCTTT	CASSKPRQNTEAFF